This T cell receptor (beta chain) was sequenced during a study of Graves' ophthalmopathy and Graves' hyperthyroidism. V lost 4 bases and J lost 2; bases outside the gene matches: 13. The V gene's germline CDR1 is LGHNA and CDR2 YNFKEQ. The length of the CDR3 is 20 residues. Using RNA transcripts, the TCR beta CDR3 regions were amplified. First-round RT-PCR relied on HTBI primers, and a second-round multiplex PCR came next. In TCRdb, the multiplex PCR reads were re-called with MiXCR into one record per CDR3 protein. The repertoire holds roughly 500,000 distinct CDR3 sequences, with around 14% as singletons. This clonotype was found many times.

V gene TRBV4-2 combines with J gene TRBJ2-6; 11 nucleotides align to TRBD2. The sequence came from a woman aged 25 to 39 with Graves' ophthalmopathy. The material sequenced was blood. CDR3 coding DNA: TGTGCCAGCAGCCTACCGTTCGGTAGCGGGGGGGCCACTGGGGCCAACGTCCTGACTTTC. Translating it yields CASSLPFGSGGATGANVLTF.